The 22 T cell receptor beta chains reported below all come from one sample, sequenced in a study of blood T cell repertoires in COVID-19. Here immunoSEQ multiplex PCR was the method, and the copy in TCRdb shows in-frame clones only, minus some. The sample lists fewer than 70,000 clones; 79% were seen once. Sequences were obtained from peripheral blood. The receptor set was obtained from a man aged 55 to 70 with acute or convalescent COVID-19.

This chain joins TRBV6-5 and TRBJ2-7; a possible D gene is TRBD1 (5 bases). Germline CDR1 and CDR2: MNHEY and SVGAGI. This CDR3 is 14 amino acids long. V lost 6 bases to trimming and J lost 6 bases, with 18 bases between them. CDR3 residues: CASSLLSRAGEQYF. CDR3 nucleotides: TGTGCCAGCAGCCTCCTCAGCAGGGCCGGCGAGCAGTACTTC.

The V call is TRBV18, the J call TRBJ2-3, with 11 bases aligning to TRBD2. The CDR3 loop spans 15 amino acids. Trimming removed 4 bases from V and 1 base from J; junction bases left unmatched: 1. The V gene's germline CDR1 is KGHSH and CDR2 LQKENI. This chain's CDR3 is CASSLTSGGTDTQYF. DNA of the CDR3: TGTGCCAGCTCACTGACTAGCGGGGGCACAGATACGCAGTATTTT.

The rearrangement links TRBV12-3 or TRBV12-4 to TRBJ2-7, with D perhaps TRBD1 (5 bases). Trimming removed 2 bases at V and 2 bases at J, with 7 bases between. The CDR3 is 13 residues long. CDR3 nucleotides: TGTGCCAGCAGTTTAATAGGGGCCTACGAGCAGTACTTC. Translated, it gives CASSLIGAYEQYF.

The chain couples TRBV10-2 to TRBJ2-1; D may be TRBD2 (6 bases). Trimming pared 2 bases from V and 7 bases from J, leaving 12 bases between. The CDR3 has 14 amino acids. Germline V gene lookup returns CDR1 WSHSY and CDR2 SAAADI. The CDR3 here is CASSEGTLTNEQFF. CDR3 coding DNA: TGCGCCAGCAGTGAGGGGACTCTTACGAATGAGCAGTTCTTC.

The chain couples TRBV7-8 to TRBJ2-7; perhaps TRBD1 as D (6 bases). The CDR3 extends over 14 amino acids. Germline V gene data show CDR1 as SGHVS and CDR2 as FQNEAQ. Trimming removed 0 bases from V and 6 bases from J, with 12 bases in between. CDR3 DNA: TGTGCCAGCAGCTTAGCGGACAGATACAGCGAGCAGTACTTC. As protein: CASSLADRYSEQYF.

This rearrangement joins TRBV5-1 to TRBJ2-3, with TRBD2 matching over 10 bases. From germline, CDR1 is SGHRS and CDR2 YFSETQ. The CDR3 covers 17 residues. The V gene end was trimmed by 5 bases and the J gene end by 3 bases; junction bases not matched to a gene: 12. The CDR3 coding sequence is TGCGCCAGCAGAGTCAGCGGGGGGGCCGAAGGGACAGATACGCAGTATTTT. Translation gives CASRVSGGAEGTDTQYF.

The CDR3 DNA is TGTGCCAGCAGCGCAGCGGGGGGGAGCTCCTACGAGCAGTACTTC. Translated, it gives CASSAAGGSSYEQYF. The chain has TRBV9 and TRBJ2-7, with 10 bases that match TRBD2. The CDR3 contains 15 residues. Germline CDR1 SGDLS, CDR2 YYNGEE. J lost 0 bases, V lost 3 bases, and 3 bases had no gene match.

The chain couples TRBV27 to TRBJ2-1; 8 bases agree with TRBD1. The V gene end was trimmed by 2 bases and the J gene end by 15 bases; junction bases not matched to a gene: 12. Germline V lookup: CDR1 MNHEY, CDR2 SMNVEV (reference sequence). The CDR3 is 14 amino acids. This CDR3 reads CASSLREGGQGPFF. The CDR3 region has the DNA TGTGCCAGCAGTTTACGCGAAGGAGGACAGGGTCCGTTCTTC.

The genes are TRBV7-2 and TRBJ2-3, with 7 nucleotides matching TRBD2. Unmatched junction bases numbered 3, after V lost 0 bases and J lost 3 bases. CDR1 is SGHTA, CDR2 FQGNSA, per germline. This CDR3 has 15 residues. DNA for the CDR3: TGTGCCAGCAGCTTAGCGGGGGGGGTAACAGATACGCAGTATTTT. Its translation is CASSLAGGVTDTQYF. Filled out from reference TRBV7-2 and TRBJ2-3, the complete variable domain reads GAGVSQSPSNKVTEKGKDVELRCDPISGHTALYWYRQSLGQGLEFLIYFQGNSAPDKSGLPSDRFSAERTGGSVSTLTIQRTQQEDSAVYLCASSLAGGVTDTQYFGPGTRLTVL.

V is TRBV12-2 and J is TRBJ1-4; TRBD1, as called in the table, went unchecked against the DNA. TRBV12-2 counts as a pseudogene. There are 14 residues in the CDR3. CDR3 residues: CASRPQGTNEKLFF. The CDR3 DNA is TGTGCAAGTCGCCCCCAGGGGACTAATGAAAAACTGTTTTTT.

As concerns this clone: Different DNA sequences within this sample yield the same CDR3. The chain combines TRBV7-3 with TRBJ1-6; no reliable D call. Germline V gene sequence: CDR1 SGHTA, CDR2 FQGTGA. The V end lost 2 bases, the J end lost 7 bases, and 6 bases lay between the germline ends. CDR3 length: 13 amino acids. This CDR3 is CASSLALNSPLHF. CDR3 nucleotide sequence: TGTGCCAGCAGCTTAGCCCTAAATTCACCCCTCCACTTT.

The chain uses TRBV5-1 and TRBJ2-2, with a weak D call TRBD1 (5 bases). The CDR3 length is 14 residues. The germline V gene encodes CDR1 SGHRS and CDR2 YFSETQ. Trimming pared 5 bases from V and 3 bases from J, leaving 11 bases between. The CDR3 DNA reads TGCGCCAGCAGGCCAGGGCCGGACACCGGGGAGCTGTTTTTT. It is translated as CASRPGPDTGELFF.

V usage is TRBV25-1 and J usage is TRBJ2-7; tentatively, D is TRBD2 (6 bases). Germline CDR1 and CDR2: MGHDK and SYGVNS. Trimming shortened V by 8 bases and J by 7 bases, and 9 bases separated the two germline ends. The CDR3 extends over 10 amino acids. The CDR3 here is CASAGGEQYF. CDR3 coding DNA: TGTGCCAGCGCCGGGGGAGAGCAGTACTTC.

The gene calls are TRBV2 and TRBJ1-1; D possibly corresponds to TRBD1 (5 bases). Trimming removed 6 bases at V and 4 bases at J, with 9 bases between. Germline V gene sequence: CDR1 SNHLY, CDR2 FYNNEI. The CDR3 is 12 residues long. CDR3 sequence: CASSPGGTEAFF. The CDR3 DNA reads TGTGCCAGCAGCCCCGGGGGCACTGAAGCTTTCTTT.

The chain carries TRBV5-1 and TRBJ1-1; D is undetermined. The CDR3 length is 14 residues. V was pared by 3 bases and J by 1 base, with 10 bases between. CDR1 SGHRS and CDR2 YFSETQ come from the germline V gene. DNA for the CDR3: TGCGCCAGCAGCTCCCCTTCCGGGAACACTGAAGCTTTCTTT. It translates to CASSSPSGNTEAFF.

This sequence joins TRBV27 and TRBJ1-2; D gene uncertain. This CDR3 is 15 amino acids long. Germline V lookup: CDR1 MNHEY, CDR2 SMNVEV (reference sequence). V gave up 0 bases and J gave up 1 base, with 9 bases separating them. The CDR3: CASSLSISLNYGYTF. The CDR3 DNA is TGTGCCAGCAGTTTATCAATCTCCCTTAACTATGGCTACACCTTC.

The V call is TRBV18, the J call TRBJ2-7; 11 nucleotides match TRBD1. Germline V gene data show CDR1 as KGHSH and CDR2 as LQKENI. This CDR3 region has 16 residues. With V trimmed by 6 bases and J by 7 bases, 14 bases remained unmatched. The DNA for the CDR3 is TGTGCCAGCTCCCTCTCGGGAGGACAGGGGGCGAGGGAGCAGTACTTC. It specifies CASSLSGGQGAREQYF.

The chain carries TRBV24-1 and TRBJ2-5; tentatively, D is TRBD2 (6 bases). Germline V gene lookup returns CDR1 KGHDR and CDR2 SFDVKD. The CDR3 is made up of 14 amino acids. The germline V and J ends were trimmed by 5 bases and 4 bases, with 13 bases remaining between them. CDR3 region: CATSARLDRETQYF. DNA of the CDR3: TGTGCCACCAGTGCGCGACTAGATCGAGAGACCCAGTACTTC.

This clone was observed a single time. The rearrangement joins TRBV6-5 to TRBJ2-3; weak D call: TRBD2 (5 bases). This CDR3 region has 12 residues. V was pared by 4 bases and J by 7 bases, with 9 bases between. Germline lookup yields CDR1 MNHEY and CDR2 SVGAGI. The CDR3, as DNA: TGTGCCAGCAGTTTCGAGGGTTATACGCAGTATTTT. It translates to CASSFEGYTQYF.

The chain has TRBV7-6 and TRBJ2-1; TRBD1 agrees at 7 bases. V lost 3 bases, J lost 5 bases, and 7 bases stayed unmatched. Germline V gene lookup returns CDR1 SGHVS and CDR2 FNYEAQ. The CDR3 extends over 15 amino acids. The CDR3 DNA follows: TGTGCCAGCAGCTTGTACGATGACAGGGACAATGAGCAGTTCTTC. It yields the protein CASSLYDDRDNEQFF.

The CDR3 sequence is CASSSRQTSVGSEAFF. In DNA form, the CDR3 reads TGTGCCAGCAGCTCCCGACAGACCTCTGTAGGGTCTGAAGCTTTCTTT. This chain uses TRBV11-2 with TRBJ1-1, with D possibly matching TRBD1 (5 bases). Germline V gives CDR1 SGHAT, CDR2 FQNNGV. CDR3 length: 16 amino acids. The ends were cut back, 4 bases at V and 6 bases at J, with 21 bases in the middle.

The V gene is TRBV29-1, the J gene TRBJ2-3; a weak D match, TRBD1 (6 bases). The length of the CDR3 is 15 residues. Per germline, CDR1 SQVTM and CDR2 ANQGSEA. Trimming cost V 6 bases and J 2 bases, with 18 bases left between them. The CDR3 DNA sequence: TGCAGCGTCGCCGTCTCGGACAGATACACAGATACGCAGTATTTT. Amino acid sequence: CSVAVSDRYTDTQYF.